This T cell receptor (beta chain) originates from a study of cytomegalovirus exposure and HLA in healthy donors. The primer mix had 60 Vbeta and 13 Jbeta primers. Clones were sequenced by immunoSEQ multiplex PCR, and TCRdb holds only the in-frame ones, with some missing. This table has 35,000 to 45,000 clones, roughly 90% appearing once. The CDR3 loop spans 16 amino acids. In germline, CDR1 is MNHNY, CDR2 SVGAGI (reference sequence). V lost 1 base to trimming and J lost 0 bases, with 10 bases between them. The sequencing input was PBMCs. The clonotype comes from a woman aged 18-30 years in good health and CMV-seronegative. J is TRBJ1-3 and V is TRBV6-6; D is perhaps TRBD1 (5 bases). CDR3 region: CASSYWGVSSGNTIYF. The CDR3 DNA reads as TGTGCCAGCAGTTACTGGGGCGTTAGCTCTGGAAACACCATATATTTT.